These 17 T cell receptor beta chains were sequenced from one sample in a study of blood T cell repertoires in COVID-19. Profiling relied on immunoSEQ multiplex PCR, and the TCRdb table lists in-frame clones only, not all of them. The sample includes about 280,000 clones, around 83% of them seen just once. The sequencing input was PBMCs or T cells enriched from blood (not recorded which). The receptors come from a man aged 35 to 55 who had been exposed to COVID-19.

This clone was picked up one time. V is TRBV7-9 and J is TRBJ2-1; 8 bases align to TRBD2. Per the germline V gene, CDR1 is SEHNR and CDR2 is FQNEAQ (reference sequence). With 1 base clipped from V and 5 bases from J, the junction kept 4 bases outside the gene matches. The CDR3 runs to 15 residues. CDR3 sequence (DNA): TGTGCCAGCAGCTTAGATACTAGCGGAAACAATGAGCAGTTCTTC. It is translated as CASSLDTSGNNEQFF.

A few counts support this clone. This chain connects TRBV19 to TRBJ1-2; D not resolved. Deletions cut 3 bases from V and 4 bases from J, with 12 bases between. This CDR3 is 14 amino acids long. Per germline, CDR1 LNHDA and CDR2 SQIVND (reference sequence). In DNA form, the CDR3 reads TGTGCCAGTAGTATTCCGACGTCAGGCTATGGCTACACCTTC. Its protein product is CASSIPTSGYGYTF.

The chain has TRBV6-5 and TRBJ1-1, with 8 bases fitting TRBD1. CDR3 length equals 15 residues. Looked up from germline, CDR1 is MNHEY and CDR2 is SVGAGI. V lost 7 bases to trimming and J lost 1 base; unmatched junction nucleotides: 8. For the CDR3, the DNA is TGTGCCAGCAAAGCCCTGGACAGGGAGAACACTGAAGCTTTCTTT. Translating gives CASKALDRENTEAFF.

This chain uses TRBV7-6 with TRBJ2-1, with 9 bases matching TRBD1. The CDR3 spans 19 residues. Germline V gives CDR1 SGHVS, CDR2 FNYEAQ. V gave up 5 bases and J gave up 0 bases; unmatched junction bases: 14. The CDR3 nucleotides are TGTGCCAGCAGCCTAAAACAGGGGGCGCGGGGGAGCTCCTACAATGAGCAGTTCTTC. Translation: CASSLKQGARGSSYNEQFF.

V and J are TRBV7-9 and TRBJ1-5; no firm D call. This CDR3 comprises 13 residues. The germline V gene has CDR1 SEHNR and CDR2 FQNEAQ (reference sequence). V gave up 4 bases and J gave up 5 bases, with 9 bases separating them. CDR3 nucleotides: TGTGCCAGCAGCTCTAGCGAGTATCAGCCCCAGCATTTT. Residues: CASSSSEYQPQHF.

The CDR3 protein is CASAGSGTSSYNEQFF. Here the CDR3 DNA reads TGTGCCAGTGCAGGTAGCGGTACGAGCTCCTACAATGAGCAGTTCTTC. This chain links TRBV19 with TRBJ2-1, with D possibly matching TRBD2 (6 bases). V dropped 8 bases and J dropped 0 bases, with 17 bases sitting between them. From germline, CDR1 is LNHDA and CDR2 SQIVND (reference sequence). The CDR3 sequence is 16 residues long.

The chain recombines TRBV30 with TRBJ2-7; 7 bases line up with TRBD1. The V gene's germline CDR1 is GTSNPN and CDR2 SVGIG (reference sequence). The CDR3 covers 14 residues. Unmatched junction bases numbered 8, after V lost 3 bases and J lost 3 bases. CDR3 sequence reads: CAWSRTGAYYEQYF. In DNA, the CDR3 is TGTGCCTGGAGCCGAACAGGGGCCTACTACGAGCAGTACTTC.

The chain carries TRBV6-5 and TRBJ1-2; 9 bases agree with TRBD1. V was pared by 0 bases and J by 7 bases, with 6 bases of the junction left unmatched. Germline V gives CDR1 MNHEY, CDR2 SVGAGI. This CDR3 spans 15 amino acids. The chain's CDR3 is CASSYSPTGGSGYTF. Written as DNA, the CDR3 is TGTGCCAGCAGTTACTCACCGACAGGGGGGAGTGGCTACACCTTC.

CDR3 bases: TGCGCCAGCAGTGATGTGGGAGTGGGCACCGGGGAGCTGTTTTTT. As protein: CASSDVGVGTGELFF. V and J are TRBV10-2 and TRBJ2-2; maybe TRBD2 (5 bases). Trimming stripped 3 bases from V and 4 bases from J, with 12 bases between. The CDR3 sequence is 15 residues long. Germline lookup yields CDR1 WSHSY and CDR2 SAAADI.

This chain connects TRBV15 to TRBJ1-3; possible D gene TRBD1, 5 bases. Deletions cut 2 bases from V and 2 bases from J, with 16 bases between. This CDR3 is built from 17 residues. CDR1 is LNHNV and CDR2 is YYDKDF in the germline V gene (reference sequence). CDR3 DNA: TGTGCCACCAGCAGAACGGGCCTATCAGGGACTGGAAACACCATATATTTT. Translation gives CATSRTGLSGTGNTIYF.

The rearrangement uses TRBV18 and TRBJ2-7; possibly TRBD2 for D (6 bases). The CDR3 is 13 amino acids. Germline V gene data show CDR1 as KGHSH and CDR2 as LQKENI. V dropped 0 bases and J dropped 9 bases, with 12 bases sitting between them. In nucleotides, the CDR3 is TGTGCCAGCTCACCACCTACAGGACTATTGCAGTACTTC. Translation: CASSPPTGLLQYF.

The chain recombines TRBV3-1 (or the pseudogene TRBV3-2) with TRBJ1-1; D remains ambiguous. The germline V and J ends were trimmed by 10 bases and 3 bases, with 15 bases remaining between them. Germline V lookup: CDR1 LGHDT, CDR2 YNNKEL (reference sequence). CDR3 length: 13 residues. The CDR3 nucleotides read TGTGCCACTACGCGGGGTCGGGACACTGAAGCTTTCTTT. Its translation is CATTRGRDTEAFF.

This clone was recorded only once. The genes are TRBV4-1 and TRBJ2-1; the match to TRBD1 covers 7 bases. This CDR3 has 17 amino acids. J was trimmed by 7 bases and V by 1 base; bases with no gene match: 13. Germline loops: CDR1 MGHRA, CDR2 YSYEKL. The CDR3 DNA reads TGCGCCAGCAGCCAAGTGGAAACAGGGGTAGGAGGAAATGAGCAGTTCTTC. This gives the protein CASSQVETGVGGNEQFF.

The V and J genes are TRBV5-1 and TRBJ1-2, with 9 positions matching TRBD1. The CDR3 spans 14 residues. V trimming: 3 bases; J trimming: 8 bases; junction bases outside the gene matches: 8. Per germline, CDR1 SGHRS and CDR2 YFSETQ. The CDR3 protein is CASSSTGTGSGYTF. DNA for the CDR3: TGCGCCAGCAGCTCTACCGGGACAGGGAGCGGCTACACCTTC.

This clone was detected only once. The chain has TRBV10-3 and TRBJ1-2, with D possibly TRBD1 on 6 matching bases. CDR1 and CDR2 from the germline V gene are ENHRY and SYGVKD. The CDR3 contains 14 residues. Deletions cut 4 bases from V and 7 bases from J, with 16 bases between. CDR3 nucleotides: TGTGCCATCAGTGCGGGGGGGCGCGTCGGTGGCTACACCTTC. Its translation is CAISAGGRVGGYTF.

The chain joins TRBV7-8 to TRBJ1-1; D perhaps matches TRBD1 (6 bases). Germline CDR1 SGHVS, CDR2 FQNEAQ. This CDR3 comprises 13 residues. Trimming took off 5 bases at V and 8 bases at J, with 15 bases between the two ends. Here the CDR3 DNA reads TGTGCCAGCAGCATGAGCAGGGGCAGGGAAGCTTTCTTT. It codes for CASSMSRGREAFF.

The chain couples TRBV10-3 to TRBJ2-1, with 7 bases aligning to TRBD1. Per germline, CDR1 ENHRY and CDR2 SYGVKD. The V gene end was trimmed by 4 bases and the J gene end by 2 bases; junction bases not matched to a gene: 5. This CDR3 has 15 amino acids. CDR3 DNA: TGTGCCATCAGTGGGGGTCAGGGGGCCTACAATGAGCAGTTCTTC. It specifies CAISGGQGAYNEQFF.